The 16 T cell receptor beta chains given below trace back to one sample, sequenced in a study of shared clonotypes between healthy human individuals. Measured with immunoSEQ multiplex PCR; TCRdb has only the in-frame clones, and not every one. The sample lists a few million clones; roughly 92% were seen once. Sequencing used naive CD4+ T cells from PBMCs. The subset here: CD45RA+ positively selected. The receptors shown here come from a man aged 18-30 years in good health. Some clones in this sample may be carry-over from other donors' samples.

The rearrangement uses TRBV7-2 and TRBJ1-1; TRBD1 matches at 11 bases. The CDR3 consists of 17 residues. Trimming took 5 bases from V and 4 from J; bases not matched to a gene: 12. Germline values: CDR1 SGHTA, CDR2 FQGNSA. CDR3 region: CASSTGQGASLGTEAFF. The CDR3 DNA sequence: TGTGCCAGCAGCACCGGACAGGGGGCTAGTTTGGGCACTGAAGCTTTCTTT.

The V gene is TRBV2, the J gene TRBJ2-7, with D possibly being TRBD1 or TRBD2 (6 bases each). The CDR3 loop spans 13 amino acids. Germline V lookup: CDR1 SNHLY, CDR2 FYNNEI. V lost 11 bases to trimming and J lost 2 bases, with 16 bases between them. The CDR3 protein is CAGRGARAYEQYF. As DNA, the CDR3 is TGTGCCGGAAGGGGGGCGCGAGCCTACGAGCAGTACTTC.

V is TRBV30 and J is TRBJ1-1, with a tentative D call TRBD1 (5 bases). Trimming left V 2 bases short and J 6 bases short, with 10 bases between. The length of the CDR3 is 12 residues. Germline V gene lookup returns CDR1 GTSNPN and CDR2 SVGIG (reference sequence). CDR3 protein: CAWSPGIPEAFF. The CDR3 DNA reads as TGTGCCTGGAGTCCAGGGATCCCTGAAGCTTTCTTT.

The chain couples TRBV18 to TRBJ1-1; D remains unclear. The germline CDR1 and CDR2 sequences are KGHSH and LQKENI. Trimming left V 6 bases short and J 1 base short, with 12 bases between. The CDR3 sequence is 14 residues long. The CDR3, as DNA: TGTGCCAGCTCCGTACAGCAACAGAACACTGAAGCTTTCTTT. Translated, it gives CASSVQQQNTEAFF.

V usage is TRBV14 and J usage is TRBJ2-3; the D is unclear. Germline CDR1 is SGHDN and CDR2 is FVKESK. V was clipped by 4 bases and J by 3 bases, with 14 bases between them. This CDR3 is 15 amino acids long. CDR3 loop: CASSPHPRSTDTQYF. The CDR3 coding sequence is TGTGCCAGCAGCCCTCACCCCAGGAGTACAGATACGCAGTATTTT.

As concerns this clone: Other DNA sequences in this specimen translate into the identical CDR3. This sequence joins TRBV28 and TRBJ1-2, with 7 nucleotides matching TRBD1. J gave up 4 bases and V 5 bases, and 7 bases lay outside the gene matches. Germline-derived CDR1 and CDR2 are MDHEN and SYDVKM. The CDR3 length is 14 residues. CDR3 loop: CASSPGTATYGYTF. CDR3 nucleotides: TGTGCCAGCAGTCCTGGGACAGCCACCTATGGCTACACCTTC.

The genes are TRBV5-8 and TRBJ2-7; no definite D call. The germline V gene has CDR1 SGHTS and CDR2 YDEGEE. The V end was cut by 0 bases, the J end by 3 bases, with 10 bases between. This CDR3 has 14 amino acids. The CDR3 loop is CASSLAGTDYEQYF. The DNA of the CDR3 is TGTGCCAGCAGCTTGGCCGGCACCGACTACGAGCAGTACTTC.

This sequence joins TRBV7-2 and TRBJ2-7; D perhaps matches TRBD1 (5 bases). Looked up from germline, CDR1 is SGHTA and CDR2 is FQGNSA. V gave up 2 bases and J gave up 6 bases, with 23 bases separating them. The CDR3 has 17 residues. In DNA, the CDR3 is TGTGCCAGCAGCTTAATCAGGGTAGTCCCCCTACTCTCCGAGCAGTACTTC. The encoded protein is CASSLIRVVPLLSEQYF.

The rearrangement links TRBV2 to TRBJ1-5; D perhaps matches TRBD1 (5 bases). V lost 4 bases to trimming and J lost 5 bases, with 12 bases between them. CDR3 length equals 14 residues. CDR1 is SNHLY and CDR2 is FYNNEI in the germline V gene. The CDR3 region is CASSGDPRYQPQHF. In DNA form, the CDR3 reads TGTGCCAGCAGTGGGGACCCTCGTTATCAGCCCCAGCATTTT.

The genes are TRBV2 and TRBJ2-5, with no clear D. V was clipped by 3 bases and J by 1 base, with 9 bases between them. This CDR3 has 14 amino acids. Germline V CDR1 and CDR2: SNHLY, FYNNEI. CDR3 DNA: TGTGCCAGCAGTGACCGAACAGCCCAAGAGACCCAGTACTTC. Translation: CASSDRTAQETQYF.

The CDR3 region is CASSRTGSGETQYF. Written as DNA, the CDR3 is TGTGCCAGCAGCCGAACCGGCAGTGGAGAGACCCAGTACTTC. This rearrangement joins TRBV7-2 to TRBJ2-5; D is unresolved. CDR3 length: 14 amino acids. V lost 5 bases to trimming and J lost 4 bases, with 14 bases between them. CDR1 is SGHTA and CDR2 is FQGNSA in the germline V gene.

The chain employs TRBV18 and TRBJ2-1, with 8 bases aligning to TRBD1. The germline gives CDR1 KGHSH, CDR2 LQKENI. V lost 5 bases and J lost 4; bases outside the gene matches: 16. The CDR3 contains 18 residues. This CDR3 reads CASSIRQGRPGDYNEQFF. The DNA for the CDR3 is TGTGCCAGCTCAATCCGACAGGGGCGCCCTGGGGATTACAATGAGCAGTTCTTC. The full variable domain, rest sourced from reference TRBV18 and TRBJ2-1, is NAGVMQNPRHLVRRRGQEARLRCSPMKGHSHVYWYRQLPEEGLKFMVYLQKENIIDESGMPKERFSAEFPKEGPSILRIQQVVRGDSAAYFCASSIRQGRPGDYNEQFFGPGTRLTVL.

The chain combines TRBV15 with TRBJ1-1; D not certain. The CDR3 is 13 residues long. Germline V gene lookup returns CDR1 LNHNV and CDR2 YYDKDF (reference sequence). V gave up 2 bases and J gave up 5 bases, with 9 bases separating them. The CDR3 bases are TGTGCCACCAGCAGAAACAGTGGAACTGAAGCTTTCTTT. Amino acid sequence: CATSRNSGTEAFF.

The chain is built from TRBV7-2 and TRBJ2-5; D remains ambiguous. Trimming took off 0 bases at V and 5 bases at J, with 10 bases between the two ends. CDR1 and CDR2 from the germline V gene are SGHTA and FQGNSA. The CDR3 loop spans 14 amino acids. The CDR3 reads CASSLAPMAETQYF. The CDR3 region has the DNA TGTGCCAGCAGCTTAGCGCCCATGGCTGAGACCCAGTACTTC. Full variable domain (outside the CDR3, taken from reference TRBV7-2 and TRBJ2-5): GAGVSQSPSNKVTEKGKDVELRCDPISGHTALYWYRQSLGQGLEFLIYFQGNSAPDKSGLPSDRFSAERTGGSVSTLTIQRTQQEDSAVYLCASSLAPMAETQYFGPGTRLLVL.

This sequence joins TRBV4-2 and TRBJ2-1, with 15 bases lining up with TRBD2. CDR1 and CDR2 from the germline V gene are LGHNA and YNFKEQ. V shed 4 bases and J 9 bases; nucleotides not matched to a gene: 7. The CDR3 loop spans 16 amino acids. DNA of the CDR3: TGTGCCAGCAGCCTAAACGGACTAGCGGGAGGGCCTGAGCAGTTCTTC. Amino acid sequence: CASSLNGLAGGPEQFF.

This chain's CDR3 is CASSLPGQGSGEANVLTF. DNA for the CDR3: TGTGCCAGCAGCTTACCGGGACAGGGGAGCGGAGAGGCCAACGTCCTGACTTTC. This chain connects TRBV7-3 to TRBJ2-6; 10 nucleotides align to TRBD1. CDR1 and CDR2 (germline): SGHTA, FQGTGA. Germline trimming cut 2 bases from V and 6 bases from J; bases unmatched to any gene: 10. This CDR3 contains 18 residues.